The sequence of this T cell receptor beta chain was determined in a study of radiotherapy plus CTLA-4 blockade in lung cancer (dated by TCRdb to 2017 to 2018). For the study in its entirety: Objective responses were observed in 15% to 20% of enrolled patients, and disease control was achieved in approximately 30%.

The sample holds a few counts of this clone. What antigen it recognizes has not been identified. Per-base qualities were not stored, and no clone one base away is much larger. Study-level results and caveats: Increased serum interferon-beta after radiation, together with early dynamic changes in blood T cell clones, were reported to be the strongest predictors of response. TCR clones derived from tumors expanded in peripheral blood after treatment with radiotherapy and ipilimumab.

Receptors were amplified or captured by the immunoSEQ multiplex PCR assay. TCRdb obtained this table from immuneACCESS and retained in-frame rearrangements with V and J assigned. These tables miss some clones; where compared with another copy, unresolved V genes account for less than half of the shortfall, and the remainder is unexplained. This sample is represented by 30,000 to 40,000 clones; 60% to 80% of them were singletons. The ten largest make up roughly 5.1% of the sample. Based on the germline V gene, the CDR1 and CDR2 sequences are SGHRS and YFSETQ. The CDR3, cysteine through phenylalanine, is 14 amino acids long. Just the 42-base CDR3 DNA is kept, in frame starting at base 1. Here V drops 4 bases and J drops 0 bases, and the junction holds 3 bases not matched to any gene. Focal radiation therapy combined with CTLA-4 blockade (ipilimumab) was tested in patients with chemo-refractory metastatic non-small-cell lung cancer.

The specimen comprised peripheral blood, sampled from a patient treated with radiotherapy plus ipilimumab. The chain links TRBV5-1 with TRBJ2-5; 7 bases in the junction line up with TRBD1. The sequence derives from a human donor with non-small cell lung cancer whose response to radiotherapy plus ipilimumab could not be evaluated. Here the CDR3 is given as CASSPGQHQETQYF. The bases read TGCGCCAGCAGCCCGGGACAGCACCAAGAGACCCAGTACTTC.